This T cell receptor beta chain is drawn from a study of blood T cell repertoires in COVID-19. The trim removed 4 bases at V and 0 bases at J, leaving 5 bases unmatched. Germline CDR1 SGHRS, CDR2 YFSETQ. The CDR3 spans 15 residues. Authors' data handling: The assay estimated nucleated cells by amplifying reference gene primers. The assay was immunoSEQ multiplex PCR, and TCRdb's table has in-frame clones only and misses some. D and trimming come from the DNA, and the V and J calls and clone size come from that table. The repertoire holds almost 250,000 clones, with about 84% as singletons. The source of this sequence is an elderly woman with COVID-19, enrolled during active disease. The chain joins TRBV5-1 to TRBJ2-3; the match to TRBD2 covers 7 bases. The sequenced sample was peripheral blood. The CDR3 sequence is CASSTKRGSTDTQYF. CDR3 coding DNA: TGCGCCAGCAGCACTAAGCGGGGAAGCACAGATACGCAGTATTTT.